What follows describes a single T cell receptor (beta chain). Original processing notes: Reference gene primer amplification yielded estimated nucleated cell counts. Generated by immunoSEQ multiplex PCR, the TCRdb table keeps only in-frame clones and is missing some. V, J and clone size are those of that table, while D and trimming were read from the DNA. The repertoire holds roughly 80,000 clones, with more than 80% as singletons. The data were obtained in a study of blood T cell repertoires in COVID-19. Study in general: Acute and convalescent COVID-19 samples came from the United States, Italy and Spain. PBMCs, B-cell-depleted T cells, or T cells provided the cDNA or gDNA that made up the material.

The clonotype comes from a human donor in a cohort sampled during active COVID-19. The sample taken for sequencing was peripheral blood.

CDR3 DNA sequence: TGTGCCAGCAGCTTAGTGGCAGGAACCTCCTACGAGCAGTACTTC. Amino acids: CASSLVAGTSYEQYF. The chain joins TRBV11-2 to TRBJ2-7; D not resolved. Trimming cost V 1 base and J 0 bases, with 10 bases left between them. Germline V lookup: CDR1 SGHAT, CDR2 FQNNGV. This CDR3 has 15 amino acids.